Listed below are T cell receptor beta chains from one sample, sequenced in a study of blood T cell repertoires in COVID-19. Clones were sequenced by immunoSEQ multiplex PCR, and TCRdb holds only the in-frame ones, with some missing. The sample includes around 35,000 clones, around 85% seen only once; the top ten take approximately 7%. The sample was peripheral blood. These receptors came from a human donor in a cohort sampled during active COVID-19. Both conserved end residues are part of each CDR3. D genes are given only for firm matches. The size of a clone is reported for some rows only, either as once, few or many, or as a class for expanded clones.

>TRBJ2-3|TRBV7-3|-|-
TGTGCCAGCAGCCCGGACAGCTACACAGATACGCAGTATTTT
CASSPDSYTDTQYF
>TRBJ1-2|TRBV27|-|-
TGTGCCAGCAGTTTAATCGGGGGGAACTATGGCTACACCTTC
CASSLIGGNYGYTF
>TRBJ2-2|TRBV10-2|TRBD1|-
TGCGCCAGCAGTGTACAGGGGGCGGGCACCGGGGAGCTGTTTTTT
CASSVQGAGTGELFF
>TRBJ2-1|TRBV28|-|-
TGTGCCAGCTCCGTCGAGTTTGGTGAGCAGTTCTTC
CASSVEFGEQFF
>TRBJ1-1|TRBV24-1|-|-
TGTGCCCCGCGCGGGCCCAACACTGAAGCTTTCTTT
CAPRGPNTEAFF
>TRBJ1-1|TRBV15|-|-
TGTGCCACCAGCAGAGATCAGCAGGCCTCTGAAGCTTTCTTT
CATSRDQQASEAFF
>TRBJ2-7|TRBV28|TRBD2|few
TGTGCCAGCAGTTTAGCAGCGGGAGAGAACGAGCAGTACTTC
CASSLAAGENEQYF
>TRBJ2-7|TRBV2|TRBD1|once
TGTGCCAGCAGTGTCGACAGGGCCGGCGAGCAGTACTTC
CASSVDRAGEQYF
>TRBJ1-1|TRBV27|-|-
TGTGCCAGCAGTCCGGGACACTTAACGAACACTGAAGCTTTCTTT
CASSPGHLTNTEAFF
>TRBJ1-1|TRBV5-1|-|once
TGCGCCAGCAGCCTCACAGGGCTGAACACTGAAGCTTTCTTT
CASSLTGLNTEAFF
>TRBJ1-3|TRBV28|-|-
TGTGCCAGCAGCTTTAGGGGGGGAAACACCATATATTTT
CASSFRGGNTIYF
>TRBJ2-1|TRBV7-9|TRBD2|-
TGTGCCAGCAGCCTAGGGTGGGAGCGGGAGGGCTATAATGAGCAGTTCTTC
CASSLGWEREGYNEQFF
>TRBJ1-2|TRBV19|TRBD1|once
TGTGCCAGTAGTATAGTTCGACAGGGGCCCTATGGCTACACCTTC
CASSIVRQGPYGYTF
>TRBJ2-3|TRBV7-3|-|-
TGTGCCAGCAGCTTAAACGGGGAGGATACGCAGTATTTT
CASSLNGEDTQYF
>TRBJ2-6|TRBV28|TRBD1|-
TGTGCCAGCAGAAGGACAGGGCTCGGGGCCAACGTCCTGACTTTC
CASRRTGLGANVLTF
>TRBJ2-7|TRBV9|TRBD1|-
TGTGCCAGCAGCCCCCTGGGGACAGCCTACGAACAGTACTTC
CASSPLGTAYEQYF
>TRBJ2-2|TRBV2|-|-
TGTGCCAGCAGGGACACCTGGACGGCCGGGGAGCTGTTTTTT
CASRDTWTAGELFF
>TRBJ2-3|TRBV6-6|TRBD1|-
TGTGCCAGCAGTTCTACAGGGGCTGTAGATACGCAGTATTTT
CASSSTGAVDTQYF
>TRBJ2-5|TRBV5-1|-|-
TGCGCCAGCAGCTTGTTCCAGGGAGAGACCCAGTACTTC
CASSLFQGETQYF
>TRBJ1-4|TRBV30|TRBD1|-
TGTGCCTGGAGTGCATACAGGGGCGAAAAACTGTTTTTT
CAWSAYRGEKLFF
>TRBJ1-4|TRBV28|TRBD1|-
TGTGCCAGCAGTCGGCCGGGACAGGGTGAAAAACTGTTTTTT
CASSRPGQGEKLFF
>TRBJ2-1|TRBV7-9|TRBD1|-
TGTGCCAGCAGCTTGCGGACAGGGGTTTCTCGTAAGGATGAGCAGTTCTTC
CASSLRTGVSRKDEQFF
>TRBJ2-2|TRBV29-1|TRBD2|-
TGCAGCGTTGACCCGAGCGGGGCGAACACCGGGGAGCTGTTTTTT
CSVDPSGANTGELFF
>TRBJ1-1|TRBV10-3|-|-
TGTGCCATCTATGTCGCTTTCTTT
CAIYVAFF
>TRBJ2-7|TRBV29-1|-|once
TGCAGCGTTGAAAGTGCTGGAGAGTCCTACGAGCAGTACTTC
CSVESAGESYEQYF
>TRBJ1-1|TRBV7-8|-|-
TGTGCCAGCAGCTCGCCCGTTCCGGGGAACACTGAAGCTTTCTTT
CASSSPVPGNTEAFF
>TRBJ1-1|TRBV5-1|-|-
TGCGCCAGCAGCTTGGCCAATAGTCCGAACACTGAAGCTTTCTTT
CASSLANSPNTEAFF
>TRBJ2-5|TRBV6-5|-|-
TGTGCCAGCAGTCCCACGAGAGGCCTACAAGAGACCCAGTACTTC
CASSPTRGLQETQYF
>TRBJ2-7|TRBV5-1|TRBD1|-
TGCGCCAGCAGTTCTGGACAGGGCACCTACGAGCAGTACTTC
CASSSGQGTYEQYF
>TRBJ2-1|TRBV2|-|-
TGTGCCAGCAGTGTAAGTGGGGGGAGCTCCTACAATGAGCAGTTCTTC
CASSVSGGSSYNEQFF
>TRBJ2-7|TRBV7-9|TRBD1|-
TGTGCCAGCAGCTTATGGAGTACAGGGGACGACGAGCAGTACTTC
CASSLWSTGDDEQYF
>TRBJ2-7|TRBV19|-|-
TGTGCCAGTAGTCCGAGAAGAGGAGGCGAGCAGTACTTC
CASSPRRGGEQYF
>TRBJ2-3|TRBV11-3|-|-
TGTGCCAGCAGCTTAAGCAGGTCCACAGATACGCAGTATTTT
CASSLSRSTDTQYF
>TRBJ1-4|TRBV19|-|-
TGTGCCAGTAGTATTGGTGCAGGGCCCGAAAAACTGTTTTTT
CASSIGAGPEKLFF
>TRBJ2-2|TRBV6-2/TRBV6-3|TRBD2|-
TGTGCCAGCAGTTACCGACTAGCGGGAGCCTACCCCGGGGAGCTGTTTTTT
CASSYRLAGAYPGELFF
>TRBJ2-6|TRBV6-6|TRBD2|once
TGTGCCAGCAGTCCCCGACTAGCGGGAGGGCCGGTTGGGGCCAACGTCCTGACTTTC
CASSPRLAGGPVGANVLTF
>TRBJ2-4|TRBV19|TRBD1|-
TGTGCCACATCAACAGGGGACAAAAACATTCAGTACTTC
CATSTGDKNIQYF
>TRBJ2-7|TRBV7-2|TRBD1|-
TGTGCCAGCAGCTTAGCAGGGACAGGGATTGTCGAGCAGTACTTC
CASSLAGTGIVEQYF
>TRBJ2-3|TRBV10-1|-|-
TGCGCCAGCAATCGGGAGTCCCGCACAGATACGCAGTATTTT
CASNRESRTDTQYF
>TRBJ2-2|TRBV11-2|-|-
TGTGCCAGCAGCTTAGATCCTAGCGAACGGGAGCTGTTTTTT
CASSLDPSERELFF
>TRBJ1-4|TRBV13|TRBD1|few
TGTGCCAGCAGCCCGGCCGGGACAGGGGAAGGAAAACTGTTTTTT
CASSPAGTGEGKLFF
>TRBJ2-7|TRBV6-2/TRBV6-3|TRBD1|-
TGTGCCAGCAGTTGGGGACAGGGGGCTGGTGAGCAGTACTTC
CASSWGQGAGEQYF
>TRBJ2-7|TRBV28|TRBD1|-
TGTGCCAGCAGCTCCGGGACAGGGGGCTACGAGCAGTACTTC
CASSSGTGGYEQYF
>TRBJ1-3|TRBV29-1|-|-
TGCAGCGTTTCGCCCGGGGGGCAGAACACCATATATTTT
CSVSPGGQNTIYF
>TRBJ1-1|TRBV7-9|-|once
TGTGCCAGCAGCACCGACACCTTTTGGAACACTGAAGCTTTCTTT
CASSTDTFWNTEAFF
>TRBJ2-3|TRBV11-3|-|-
TGTGCCAGCAGCTCTGAGCCCACAGATACGCAGTATTTT
CASSSEPTDTQYF